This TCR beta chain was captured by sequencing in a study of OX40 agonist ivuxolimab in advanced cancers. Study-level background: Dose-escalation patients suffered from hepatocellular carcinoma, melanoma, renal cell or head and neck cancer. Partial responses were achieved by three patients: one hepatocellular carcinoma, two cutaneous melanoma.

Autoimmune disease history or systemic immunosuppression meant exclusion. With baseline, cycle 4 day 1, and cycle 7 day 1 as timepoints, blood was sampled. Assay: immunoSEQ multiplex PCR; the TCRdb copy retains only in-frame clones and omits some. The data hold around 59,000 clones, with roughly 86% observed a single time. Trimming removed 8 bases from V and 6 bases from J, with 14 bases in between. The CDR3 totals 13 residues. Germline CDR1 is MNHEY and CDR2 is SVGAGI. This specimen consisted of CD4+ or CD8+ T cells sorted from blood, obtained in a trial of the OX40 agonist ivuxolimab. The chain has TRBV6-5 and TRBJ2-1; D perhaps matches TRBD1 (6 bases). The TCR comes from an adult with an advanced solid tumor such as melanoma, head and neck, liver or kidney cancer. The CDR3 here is CASALGRGNEQFF. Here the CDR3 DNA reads TGTGCCAGCGCCTTAGGCAGGGGCAATGAGCAGTTCTTC.